This T cell receptor beta chain was profiled in a study of immune evolution from preneoplasia to lung adenocarcinoma. Study-wide context: HLA loss of heterozygosity: under 7.5% AIS, about 15% MIA, over 25% ADC, none AAH. Study-wide results and limits: Top clone share appeared to fall from AAH through AIS, MIA, adenocarcinoma.

Generated by immunoSEQ multiplex PCR, the TCRdb table keeps only in-frame clones and is missing some. The sample holds around 9,900 clones, more than 70% seen once. About this clone: What it binds is unknown.

Premalignant or tumor cells were enriched by macro-dissection after pathologic assessment. Unmatched junction bases numbered 0, after V lost 0 bases and J lost 5 bases. Germline CDR1 is MGHRA and CDR2 is YSYEKL. This CDR3 region has 13 residues. The TCR originated in a person aged 65-85 years with invasive lung adenocarcinoma. Some clones in this sample may be carry-over from other donors' samples. The specimen was FFPE invasive lung adenocarcinoma tissue. This chain connects TRBV4-1 to TRBJ1-2, with 7 bases lining up with TRBD1. CDR3 region: CASSQEGQYGYTF. The CDR3 nucleotides are TGCGCCAGCAGCCAAGAGGGACAGTATGGCTACACCTTC.